Described below is a single TCR beta chain sequence and its context. This clone has at least ten counts. There is no known antigen for this receptor. The record has no base qualities; no much larger clone is one base away. Peripheral blood samples were provided by related bone marrow donors on the day of marrow donation. Mononuclear cells from peripheral blood and bone marrow were separated by Ficoll-Hypaque density centrifugation and then cryopreserved. The germline V end is reduced by 0 bases and the J end by 6 bases; junction bases left unmatched: 2. The CDR3 measures 13 amino acids from cysteine to phenylalanine. Only the CDR3 part of the read is kept: 39 bases, read in frame from the first base. This sample was taken from a study of T cells after posttransplantation cyclophosphamide (TCRdb year 2016). The study in broad terms: Using TRB sequencing, the study followed how the T cell repertoire rebuilt after myeloablative bone marrow transplantation with posttransplantation cyclophosphamide given as GVHD prophylaxis. Antigen receptor sequencing covered samples from 35 to 40 PTCy-treated patients and about 17 of their related bone marrow donors. TRB sequencing was performed on blood from all 35 or so PTCy patients with 1-year posttransplant specimens. TRB sequencing was also done on up to about 3 additional blood samples from 2 to 5.2 years after transplant in 3 patients, and on pretransplant blood from several patients. Because TRA and TRB clonality were tightly correlated in roughly 10 samples, subsequent TCR analyses were focused on TRB only. Public TRB sequences were queried against a database of over 3,500 sequences associated with responses to pathogens, tumor antigens, self-antigens and alloantigens.

Study-wide findings and limitations: Across approximately 41 patients, TRB clonality was highly associated with recipient CMV seropositivity and CMV reactivation, and PTCy diversity was similar to diversity in CNI/methotrexate controls. The TRB repertoires of T cells infiltrating skin or GI tract showed only limited overlap with the TRB repertoires of T cells in blood. At 1-2 months, donor-recipient similarity was low but rose over the first year, and the later blood repertoires were often dominated by donor CD8+ memory clones.

TRB sequencing was run on genomic DNA with either the immunoSEQ assay at survey resolution or the hsTCRB kit. The authors processed their data as follows. Initial read processing used immunoSEQ software, and repertoire analyses used the LymphoSeq R package. Clonality was computed as 1 minus normalized Shannon entropy, and a Gini coefficient was also calculated for each TRB dataset. To infer phenotypes in unsorted samples, TRB sequences from sorted subsets of the recipient or donor were mapped onto unsorted samples from the same recipient. The table was pulled from immuneACCESS by TCRdb, which kept in-frame rearrangements only. Such tables lose some clones; where checked, under half of the loss comes from unresolved V genes, and the rest has no known cause. Clone size and the V and J calls come from that table; the DNA yielded D and trimming. Across this sample, 30,000 to 35,000 clones were tabulated and none appeared just once. Of the sample, more than 4.5% falls within the top ten clones.

The chain links TRBV12-3 or TRBV12-4 with TRBJ2-7, with 7 bases matching TRBD1. The sequenced sample was PBMCs. The sequence was obtained from a woman younger than 45 in good health and a related stem cell transplant donor. Here is the DNA: TGTGCCAGCAGTTTAGCAGGGGGCGCCGAGCAGTACTTC. This codes for CASSLAGGAEQYF.